These T cell receptor beta chains were read from a single sample in a study of blood T cell repertoires in COVID-19. The method was immunoSEQ multiplex PCR; TCRdb's version includes in-frame clones alone and lacks a portion of them. The repertoire holds roughly 90,000 clones, with under 90% as singletons. Sequences were obtained from peripheral blood. The source of these receptors is a human donor with active COVID-19. The donor label of this sample is uncertain. Both conserved end residues are part of each CDR3. The D gene is left open where the match is weak. Size values are once, few and many counts, or a class for expanded clones, and some rows have none.

v_call	j_call	d_call	clone_size	cdr3_aa
TRBV15	TRBJ1-6	.	.	CATSSGRGASPLHF
TRBV28	TRBJ1-2	TRBD1	.	CASSETGGYGYTF
TRBV6-5	TRBJ1-2	.	.	CASSKDGRGFYGYTF
TRBV9	TRBJ1-1	.	.	CASSEPGLNTEAFF
TRBV7-3	TRBJ1-3	.	large	CASSYHRPGAGNTIYF
TRBV7-9	TRBJ2-5	.	.	CASSLNSYQETQYF
TRBV4-1	TRBJ1-6	.	.	CASSQGAYPNSPLHF
TRBV5-6	TRBJ1-1	.	.	CASSLGQIIMNTEAFF
TRBV9	TRBJ2-7	.	.	CASSARQHVEQYF
TRBV4-1	TRBJ2-4	.	.	CASSQEAMDNVAKNIQYF
TRBV7-2	TRBJ2-4	.	.	CASSLSLAKNIQYF
TRBV10-1	TRBJ2-1	.	.	CASSESRGSYNEQFF
TRBV7-9	TRBJ1-1	.	.	CASSLARREAFF
TRBV4-3	TRBJ2-3	TRBD2	.	CASSQSLWTSGGFGTDTQYF
TRBV6-6	TRBJ2-5	TRBD2	.	CASSRMNMRRPGGQETQYF
TRBV29-1	TRBJ1-1	.	.	CSVTTENTEAFF
TRBV4-1	TRBJ1-3	.	.	CASSQGHQVTGNTIYF
TRBV7-2	TRBJ2-5	TRBD2	.	CASSPVAGYETQYF
TRBV27	TRBJ2-1	TRBD1	once	CASSRGTGATNEQFF
TRBV10-3	TRBJ1-5	.	.	CAIAEGGWDNQPQHF
TRBV6-5	TRBJ1-5	TRBD1	.	CASRPGTGESQPQHF
TRBV5-1	TRBJ1-6	.	.	CASSLAGASSYNSPLHF
TRBV28	TRBJ2-7	TRBD1	.	CASSLVSDRGWEEQYF
TRBV6-5	TRBJ2-3	TRBD1	.	CASSSRTGANTQYF
TRBV25-1	TRBJ2-3	.	few	CASSAVSRRYTDTQYF
TRBV27	TRBJ1-5	.	.	CASSLSPGVRPQHF
TRBV9	TRBJ1-6	TRBD1	.	CASSVTGVDSPLHF
TRBV7-8	TRBJ1-2	TRBD1	.	CASSLAGTGANYGYTF
TRBV10-3	TRBJ2-7	TRBD1	.	CATLSEQGAIYEQYF
TRBV6-6	TRBJ2-7	TRBD1	.	CASSYPDRVSEQYF
TRBV7-2	TRBJ2-5	TRBD2	.	CASRPRLANQETQYF